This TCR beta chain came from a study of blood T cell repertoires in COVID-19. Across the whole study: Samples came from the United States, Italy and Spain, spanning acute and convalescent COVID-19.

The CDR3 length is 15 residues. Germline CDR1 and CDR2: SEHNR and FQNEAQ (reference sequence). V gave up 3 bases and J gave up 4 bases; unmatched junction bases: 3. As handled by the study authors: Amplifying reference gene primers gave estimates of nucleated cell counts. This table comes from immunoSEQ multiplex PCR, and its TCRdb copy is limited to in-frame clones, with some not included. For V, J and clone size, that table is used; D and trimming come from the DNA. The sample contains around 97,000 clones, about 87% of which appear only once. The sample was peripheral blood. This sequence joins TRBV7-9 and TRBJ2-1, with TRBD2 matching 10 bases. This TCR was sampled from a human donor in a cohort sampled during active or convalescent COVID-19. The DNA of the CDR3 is TGTGCCAGCAGCTTGGGACTAGCGCTTTACAATGAGCAGTTCTTC. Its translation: CASSLGLALYNEQFF.